The 21 T cell receptor beta chains below come from one sample, sequenced in a study of CD8 T cells in Susac syndrome. The RNA, roughly 0.45 to 1 ug, was put through reverse transcription using random hexamers. TCRdb processed the immunoSEQ multiplex PCR reads anew with MiXCR; each CDR3 protein has one entry. The table has about 90,000 distinct CDR3 sequences, roughly 95% seen once. The sequencing input was CD8+ T cells from PBMCs. The receptors stem from a human donor with Susac syndrome.

This chain joins TRBV9 and TRBJ1-6; no clear D gene. Deletions cut 6 bases from V and 0 bases from J, with 4 bases between. Looked up from germline, CDR1 is SGDLS and CDR2 is YYNGEE. This CDR3 region has 13 residues. CDR3 residues: CASTSSYNSPLHF. CDR3 in DNA: TGTGCCAGCACGTCCTCCTATAATTCACCCCTCCACTTT.

The chain is built from TRBV9 and TRBJ2-1; the D gene is possibly TRBD2 (6 bases). This CDR3 comprises 13 residues. Trimming shortened V by 2 bases and J by 8 bases, and 11 bases separated the two germline ends. Germline lookup yields CDR1 SGDLS and CDR2 YYNGEE. Here the CDR3 reads CASSVAGMDEQFF. The CDR3 region has the DNA TGTGCCAGCAGCGTTGCGGGGATGGATGAGCAGTTCTTC.

The chain couples TRBV6-5 to TRBJ1-5; D is perhaps TRBD1 (6 bases). This CDR3 contains 15 residues. Germline CDR1 reads MNHEY; CDR2 reads SVGAGI. Trimming left V 5 bases short and J 3 bases short, with 14 bases between. CDR3: CASSATGFDNQPQHF. In DNA, the CDR3 is TGTGCCAGCAGTGCCACAGGGTTCGACAATCAGCCCCAGCATTTT.

The chain recombines TRBV11-2 with TRBJ2-1, with 12 bases identical to TRBD2. The junction had 6 bases not matched to a gene; V was cut back by 4 bases and J by 8 bases. This CDR3 has 15 amino acids. Germline V lookup: CDR1 SGHAT, CDR2 FQNNGV. The CDR3 reads CASSSTRLAGDEQFF. The DNA of the CDR3 is TGTGCCAGCAGCTCAACGAGACTAGCGGGGGATGAGCAGTTCTTC. Full variable domain (missing parts from reference TRBV11-2 and TRBJ2-1): EAGVAQSPRYKIIEKRQSVAFWCNPISGHATLYWYQQILGQGPKLLIQFQNNGVVDDSQLPKDRFSAERLKGVDSTLKIQPAKLEDSAVYLCASSSTRLAGDEQFFGPGTRLTVL.

This chain links TRBV12-3 or TRBV12-4 with TRBJ2-5; D is unclear. V was trimmed by 2 bases and J by 1 base, leaving 11 bases between them. CDR3 length equals 15 residues. CDR3 in DNA: TGTGCCAGCAGTTTATCCCCTCGGATCCAAGAGACCCAGTACTTC. Translating gives CASSLSPRIQETQYF.

The chain is built from TRBV18 and TRBJ1-1, with TRBD1 matching 8 bases. Looked up from germline, CDR1 is KGHSH and CDR2 is LQKENI. The J segment lost 4 bases and the V segment lost 4 bases, leaving 5 bases of the junction unmatched. CDR3 size: 14 residues. The CDR3 protein is CASSLYGQGTEAFF. CDR3 DNA sequence: TGTGCCAGCTCACTATACGGACAGGGCACTGAAGCTTTCTTT.

This chain joins TRBV30 and TRBJ1-2; possible D gene TRBD1, 6 bases. The CDR3 length is 13 residues. V was shortened by 3 bases and J by 8 bases, with 16 bases between the two germline ends. CDR1 and CDR2 from the germline V gene are GTSNPN and SVGIG (reference sequence). CDR3 nucleotides: TGTGCCTGGAGCGCTCGACAGGAGGAAGGCTACACCTTC. Translating it yields CAWSARQEEGYTF.

The chain recombines TRBV20-1 with TRBJ2-3; 10 positions match TRBD2. CDR1 and CDR2 (germline): DFQATT, SNEGSKA (reference sequence). The CDR3 runs to 16 residues. V lost 1 base and J lost 2; bases outside the gene matches: 6. The CDR3 here is CSARVASGGITDTQYF. For the CDR3, the DNA is TGCAGTGCTAGAGTGGCTAGCGGGGGCATCACAGATACGCAGTATTTT.

This clonotype was found a few times. The chain couples TRBV14 to TRBJ2-5; D possibly uses TRBD1 or TRBD2 (5 bases each). The CDR3 covers 16 residues. The V gene's germline CDR1 is SGHDN and CDR2 FVKESK. Deletions cut 2 bases from V and 5 bases from J, with 18 bases between. CDR3 nucleotides: TGTGCCAGCAGCCAACTAGGGACCACTCGGGCGGAGACCCAGTACTTC. This encodes CASSQLGTTRAETQYF.

The chain is built from TRBV3-1 and TRBJ2-7, with D unclear. Germline-derived CDR1 and CDR2 are LGHDT and YNNKEL (reference sequence). V was shortened by 3 bases and J by 0 bases, with 9 bases between the two germline ends. The length of the CDR3 is 14 residues. The CDR3 bases are TGTGCCAGCAGCCAGTCAAGGGTCTCCTACGAGCAGTACTTC. It yields the protein CASSQSRVSYEQYF.

The chain carries TRBV5-1 and TRBJ2-7; the D gene is possibly TRBD1 (7 bases). Germline-derived CDR1 and CDR2 are SGHRS and YFSETQ. The CDR3 consists of 15 residues. V gave up 5 bases and J gave up 2 bases, with 17 bases separating them. The chain's CDR3 is CASSPRQGGAYEQYF. In DNA form, the CDR3 reads TGCGCCAGCAGTCCAAGACAGGGAGGAGCCTACGAGCAGTACTTC.

The rearrangement links TRBV6-2 or TRBV6-3 to TRBJ2-7; D not certain. V was trimmed by 4 bases and J by 2 bases, leaving 12 bases between them. Germline lookup yields CDR1 MNHEY and CDR2 SVGEGT. The CDR3 totals 14 residues. For the CDR3, the DNA is TGTGCCAGCAGTTCCCCCTGGCCCCCCTACGAGCAGTACTTC. This codes for CASSSPWPPYEQYF.

The CDR3 loop reads CASSRGDSAWGTDTQYF. DNA for the CDR3: TGTGCCAGCAGTCGGGGGGACAGCGCCTGGGGGACAGATACGCAGTATTTT. The rearrangement joins TRBV12-3 or TRBV12-4 to TRBJ2-3; TRBD1 or TRBD2 may be the D gene (7 bases each). The CDR3 consists of 17 residues. The ends were cut back, 5 bases at V and 3 bases at J, with 21 bases in the middle.

The gene calls are TRBV5-1 and TRBJ2-3; D might be TRBD2 (7 bases). Germline V CDR1 and CDR2: SGHRS, YFSETQ. The germline V and J ends were trimmed by 3 bases and 1 base, with 15 bases remaining between them. This CDR3 has 16 residues. CDR3 nucleotide sequence: TGCGCCAGCAGCTCCACTAGCGCAGGGGGCACAGATACGCAGTATTTT. It specifies CASSSTSAGGTDTQYF.

This clonotype was seen once. V gene TRBV20-1 combines with J gene TRBJ2-1, with unresolved D. This CDR3 spans 11 amino acids. The V end lost 0 bases, the J end lost 10 bases, and 7 bases lay between the germline ends. Germline CDR1 and CDR2: DFQATT and SNEGSKA (reference sequence). The CDR3 DNA follows: TGCAGTGCTAGAGAACCGGAGGAGCAGTTCTTC. Translation gives CSAREPEEQFF.

The chain links TRBV9 to TRBJ2-1; D remains ambiguous. This CDR3 has 14 amino acids. Germline assignment: CDR1 SGDLS and CDR2 YYNGEE. V was clipped by 0 bases and J by 5 bases, with 9 bases between them. The CDR3 region is CASSVAAGNNEQFF. In DNA, the CDR3 is TGTGCCAGCAGCGTAGCAGCTGGAAACAATGAGCAGTTCTTC. Filled out from reference TRBV9 and TRBJ2-1, the complete variable domain reads DSGVTQTPKHLITATGQRVTLRCSPRSGDLSVYWYQQSLDQGLQFLIQYYNGEERAKGNILERFSAQQFPDLHSELNLSSLELGDSALYFCASSVAAGNNEQFFGPGTRLTVL.

The chain is built from TRBV29-1 and TRBJ2-7; a weak D match, TRBD2 (5 bases). CDR1 and CDR2 (germline): SQVTM, ANQGSEA. This CDR3 region has 13 residues. Trimming stripped 4 bases from V and 2 bases from J, with 12 bases between. CDR3: CSVGLGSTYEQYF. CDR3 nucleotide sequence: TGCAGCGTTGGGCTTGGGAGCACCTACGAGCAGTACTTC.

This clonotype was seen once. This rearrangement joins TRBV27 to TRBJ2-7; TRBD2 might be the D (5 bases). The CDR3 covers 12 residues. Germline V lookup: CDR1 MNHEY, CDR2 SMNVEV (reference sequence). The germline V and J ends were trimmed by 3 bases and 3 bases, with 6 bases remaining between them. The DNA of the CDR3 is TGTGCCAGCAGTTTCGCGGGCTACGAGCAGTACTTC. It encodes CASSFAGYEQYF.

The chain uses TRBV6-2 or TRBV6-3 and TRBJ2-3; D may be TRBD1 (6 bases). The germline V and J ends were trimmed by 4 bases and 1 base, with 18 bases remaining between them. Germline values: CDR1 MNHEY, CDR2 SVGEGT. There are 17 residues in the CDR3. Here the CDR3 DNA reads TGTGCCAGCAGTTTGGCAACAGGGACCGCCGGCACAGATACGCAGTATTTT. Amino acid sequence: CASSLATGTAGTDTQYF.

V is TRBV3-1 and J is TRBJ2-6, with 7 bases lining up with TRBD1. The CDR3 loop spans 16 amino acids. V trimming: 4 bases; J trimming: 7 bases; junction bases outside the gene matches: 10. Germline CDR1 is LGHDT and CDR2 is YNNKEL (reference sequence). The CDR3 is CASSRTGTANANVLTF. The CDR3 nucleotides are TGTGCCAGCAGCCGGACCGGGACAGCTAACGCCAACGTCCTGACTTTC.

This chain joins TRBV14 and TRBJ1-6; 7 bases are shared with TRBD1. The CDR3 runs to 13 residues. Germline V gene lookup returns CDR1 SGHDN and CDR2 FVKESK. Unmatched junction bases numbered 0, after V lost 5 bases and J lost 5 bases. The CDR3 DNA reads TGTGCCAGCAGCGGGACAGATAATTCACCCCTCCACTTT. Encoded protein: CASSGTDNSPLHF.